The 18 T cell receptor beta chains below come from one sample, sequenced in a study of blood T cell repertoires in COVID-19. Assay used: immunoSEQ multiplex PCR; TCRdb lists only in-frame clones, some missing. The table records about 140,000 clones, more than 65% of them present only once. Material for sequencing was peripheral blood. The receptors here all came from a man at least 80 years old with acute or convalescent COVID-19.

The rearrangement links TRBV6-4 to TRBJ2-1, with 8 bases fitting TRBD2. After removal of 5 bases from V and 7 bases from J, the junction contained 10 bases not matched to a gene. This CDR3 has 15 amino acids. Per germline, CDR1 MRHNA and CDR2 SNTAGT. The CDR3 nucleotides read TGTGCCAGCAGTCTCGAACTAGCGGAAAATAATGAGCAGTTCTTC. Protein sequence: CASSLELAENNEQFF.

CDR3 amino acids: CASSLMGQSNQPQHF. The CDR3 DNA reads TGTGCCAGCAGTTTAATGGGACAGAGCAATCAGCCCCAGCATTTT. V usage is TRBV27 and J usage is TRBJ1-5; 7 bases align to TRBD1. In germline, CDR1 is MNHEY, CDR2 SMNVEV (reference sequence). The V and J ends lost 2 bases and 1 base, in that order; junction bases with no gene match: 2. The CDR3 sequence is 15 residues long.

The V call is TRBV9, the J call TRBJ1-4, with D possibly being TRBD1 (6 bases). CDR1 and CDR2 (germline): SGDLS, YYNGEE. V was trimmed by 3 bases and J by 4 bases, leaving 16 bases between them. The CDR3 is made up of 16 amino acids. The CDR3 DNA reads TGTGCCAGCAGCGCATACTACGGACAGCTTAATGAAAAACTGTTTTTT. The encoded protein is CASSAYYGQLNEKLFF.

The V gene is TRBV18, the J gene TRBJ1-1, with no clear D. With 6 bases removed from V and 0 bases from J, the gap between germline ends came to 11 bases. The CDR3 runs 14 residues. Germline CDR1 is KGHSH and CDR2 is LQKENI. DNA of the CDR3: TGTGCCAGCTCCCAGTTCGCCGTGAACACTGAAGCTTTCTTT. This translates into CASSQFAVNTEAFF.

This clone was counted only a few times. The rearrangement joins TRBV6-5 to TRBJ2-3; 7 bases agree with TRBD1. The V gene end was trimmed by 6 bases and the J gene end by 2 bases; junction bases not matched to a gene: 5. Germline loops: CDR1 MNHEY, CDR2 SVGAGI. CDR3 length: 14 residues. The CDR3 nucleotides read TGTGCCAGCAGCCGGACAGGAGACACAGATACGCAGTATTTT. Amino acids: CASSRTGDTDTQYF.

The chain links TRBV9 to TRBJ1-2; 8 bases fit TRBD1. The CDR3 runs 12 residues. Germline V gene data show CDR1 as SGDLS and CDR2 as YYNGEE. V lost 5 bases to trimming and J lost 4 bases; unmatched junction nucleotides: 1. CDR3 amino acids: CASSGQGYGYTF. CDR3 DNA sequence: TGTGCCAGCAGTGGACAGGGCTATGGCTACACCTTC.

This chain uses TRBV27 with TRBJ1-5; 7 positions match TRBD1. Germline assignment: CDR1 MNHEY and CDR2 SMNVEV (reference sequence). V gave up 3 bases and J gave up 4 bases; unmatched junction bases: 3. The CDR3 consists of 14 residues. CDR3 in amino acids: CASSLGQRNQPQHF. Here the CDR3 DNA reads TGTGCCAGCAGTTTGGGACAGAGAAATCAGCCCCAGCATTTT.

The chain uses TRBV24-1 and TRBJ2-3; 11 bases match TRBD2. CDR1 is KGHDR, CDR2 SFDVKD, per germline. This CDR3 is 16 amino acids long. V lost 4 bases and J lost 1; bases outside the gene matches: 3. The chain's CDR3 is CATSDPTSGGTDTQYF. CDR3 bases: TGTGCCACCAGTGACCCGACTAGCGGGGGCACAGATACGCAGTATTTT.

V gene TRBV19 combines with J gene TRBJ2-7; D perhaps matches TRBD1 (6 bases). CDR3 length: 13 amino acids. V was clipped by 4 bases and J by 7 bases, with 14 bases between them. Germline-derived CDR1 and CDR2 are LNHDA and SQIVND (reference sequence). The CDR3 sequence: CASSTKQGTEQYF. The CDR3 coding sequence is TGTGCCAGTAGTACTAAGCAGGGGACAGAGCAGTACTTC.

The chain combines TRBV3-1 (or the pseudogene TRBV3-2) with TRBJ1-1; no definite D call. Trimming pared 3 bases from V and 6 bases from J, leaving 5 bases between. The length of the CDR3 is 11 residues. Germline V gene lookup returns CDR1 LGHDT and CDR2 YNNKEL (reference sequence). The CDR3 DNA sequence: TGTGCCAGCAGCCAGGGCTCTGAAGCTTTCTTT. It is translated as CASSQGSEAFF.

V gene TRBV5-1 combines with J gene TRBJ2-3; D might be TRBD2 (7 bases). The germline V and J ends were trimmed by 4 bases and 1 base, with 10 bases remaining between them. CDR3 length: 14 residues. CDR1 and CDR2 (germline): SGHRS, YFSETQ. The CDR3 reads CASSRGGRTDTQYF. The CDR3 bases are TGCGCCAGCAGCCGCGGGGGCCGCACAGATACGCAGTATTTT.

The chain recombines TRBV7-3 with TRBJ2-1; TRBD1 matches 9 bases. J was trimmed by 0 bases and V by 5 bases; bases with no gene match: 2. This CDR3 is built from 15 residues. The germline gives CDR1 SGHTA, CDR2 FQGTGA. The CDR3 DNA sequence: TGTGCCAGCAGCGAACAGGGGGCCTCCTACAATGAGCAGTTCTTC. Its translation: CASSEQGASYNEQFF. The entire variable domain, with the rest obtained from reference TRBV7-3 and TRBJ2-1, is as follows: GAGVSQTPSNKVTEKGKYVELRCDPISGHTALYWYRQSLGQGPEFLIYFQGTGAADDSGLPNDRFFAVRPEGSVSTLKIQRTERGDSAVYLCASSEQGASYNEQFFGPGTRLTVL.

The genes are TRBV4-3 and TRBJ2-5, with D possibly TRBD2 on 6 matching bases. V was pared by 0 bases and J by 2 bases, with 10 bases between. The length of the CDR3 is 15 residues. Germline lookup yields CDR1 LGHNA and CDR2 YSLEER. This CDR3 is CASSQDSLAQETQYF. In DNA form, the CDR3 reads TGCGCCAGCAGCCAAGATTCCCTAGCGCAAGAGACCCAGTACTTC.

This clone appeared a few times. The rearrangement uses TRBV28 and TRBJ1-2, with 7 bases that match TRBD1. The CDR3 sequence is 17 residues long. CDR1 is MDHEN and CDR2 is SYDVKM in the germline V gene. The J segment lost 3 bases and the V segment lost 4 bases, leaving 14 bases of the junction unmatched. The CDR3 DNA sequence: TGTGCCAGCAGTTCACCTTCCGGGACAGCACTTTACTATGGCTACACCTTC. Encoded protein: CASSSPSGTALYYGYTF.

The table lists this clone with a count of one. The V and J genes are TRBV15 and TRBJ2-7, with 7 bases lining up with TRBD2. CDR3 length: 15 amino acids. CDR1 and CDR2 (germline): LNHNV, YYDKDF (reference sequence). V lost 3 bases to trimming and J lost 4 bases; unmatched junction nucleotides: 9. The CDR3 region has the DNA TGTGCCACCAGCAGGGGGGGGGACGCGAGGTACGAGCAGTACTTC. Translating gives CATSRGGDARYEQYF. Filled out from reference TRBV15 and TRBJ2-7, the complete variable domain reads DAMVIQNPRYQVTQFGKPVTLSCSQTLNHNVMYWYQQKSSQAPKLLFHYYDKDFNNEADTPDNFQSRRPNTSFCFLDIRSPGLGDTAMYLCATSRGGDARYEQYFGPGTRLTVT.

CDR3 protein: CASSPRSGGFDTEAFF. CDR3 DNA: TGTGCCAGCTCACCCAGGTCAGGGGGGTTCGACACTGAAGCTTTCTTT. This chain joins TRBV18 and TRBJ1-1; 7 bases are a match to TRBD1. With V trimmed by 3 bases and J by 3 bases, 10 bases remained unmatched. CDR1 is KGHSH, CDR2 LQKENI, per germline. The CDR3 has 16 residues.

The J gene is TRBJ1-4, the V gene TRBV18; 7 bases are a match to TRBD1. Trimming took 6 bases from V and 8 from J; bases not matched to a gene: 9. This CDR3 contains 14 residues. Germline V gene lookup returns CDR1 KGHSH and CDR2 LQKENI. The CDR3 bases are TGTGCCAGCTCGCCGGACAGGCAACACGAAAAACTGTTTTTT. It encodes CASSPDRQHEKLFF.

The chain employs TRBV5-1 and TRBJ2-7, with unresolved D. V lost 2 bases and J lost 6, with 15 bases in between. Germline values: CDR1 SGHRS, CDR2 YFSETQ. The CDR3 loop spans 14 amino acids. CDR3 coding DNA: TGCGCCAGCAGCTTTGGAACGGGTCAACGCGAGCAGTACTTC. As protein: CASSFGTGQREQYF.